The rows below give T cell receptor beta chains drawn from one sample of a study of blood T cell repertoires in COVID-19. Libraries were prepared by immunoSEQ multiplex PCR; TCRdb keeps only in-frame clonotypes and omits some of them. The sample consists of fewer than 350,000 clones, 75% to 90% of them appearing once. Sequencing used PBMCs or T cells enriched from blood (not recorded which). The source of these receptors is a woman aged 25 to 39 who had been exposed to COVID-19. The CDR3 runs from the conserved cysteine through the conserved F or W. D genes are given only for firm matches. Size tells how often a clone was seen (once, few, many) or the class of an expanded clone, and some rows leave it out.

clone_size	cdr3_length	v_call	d_call	j_call	cdr3_aa	cdr3_nt
once	15	TRBV11-2	TRBD2	TRBJ2-3	CASSRVGGGFDTQYF	TGTGCCAGCTCCAGAGTCGGGGGGGGTTTTGATACGCAGTATTTT
NA	13	TRBV29-1	TRBD2	TRBJ2-5	CSVAGAGGETQYF	TGCAGCGTGGCCGGAGCGGGGGGAGAGACCCAGTACTTC
NA	14	TRBV9	NA	TRBJ2-7	CASSVSGVDYEQYF	TGTGCCAGCAGCGTATCCGGGGTCGACTACGAGCAGTACTTC
NA	14	TRBV30	TRBD1	TRBJ1-5	CAWSWDRGIQPQHF	TGTGCCTGGAGTTGGGACAGGGGGATTCAGCCCCAGCATTTT
NA	14	TRBV6-5	TRBD1	TRBJ2-2	CASQTGGDTGELFF	TGTGCCAGCCAGACAGGGGGGGACACCGGGGAGCTGTTTTTT
NA	14	TRBV15	TRBD1	TRBJ1-1	CATSRDSIVDEAFF	TGTGCCACCAGCCGGGACAGTATCGTGGATGAAGCTTTCTTT
NA	15	TRBV3-1/TRBV3-2	TRBD2	TRBJ2-3	CASSARGGRADTQYF	TGTGCCAGCAGCGCCCGGGGGGGCCGTGCAGATACGCAGTATTTT
NA	15	TRBV10-3	NA	TRBJ2-2	CAISEGLPNVGELFF	TGTGCCATCAGTGAAGGACTCCCTAACGTGGGGGAGCTGTTTTTT
NA	15	TRBV7-2	NA	TRBJ2-1	CASIVSWDFYNEQFF	TGTGCCAGCATCGTATCGTGGGACTTCTACAATGAGCAGTTCTTC
NA	12	TRBV19	NA	TRBJ2-1	CASSDYYNEQFF	TGTGCCAGTAGTGACTACTACAATGAGCAGTTCTTC
NA	14	TRBV10-1	NA	TRBJ2-2	CASKGAANTGELFF	TGCGCCAGCAAGGGAGCCGCGAACACCGGGGAGCTGTTTTTT
NA	12	TRBV12-3/TRBV12-4	NA	TRBJ1-6	CASSFRDSPLHF	TGTGCCAGCAGTTTCAGGGATTCACCCCTCCACTTT
NA	14	TRBV15	NA	TRBJ2-3	CATRANPSTDTQYF	TGTGCCACCAGGGCCAACCCTAGCACAGATACGCAGTATTTT
NA	14	TRBV5-4	TRBD1	TRBJ2-7	CASTNAAGGYEQYF	TGTGCCAGCACCAACGCGGCAGGGGGCTACGAGCAGTACTTC
NA	12	TRBV6-5	TRBD1	TRBJ1-1	CASRDRVTEAFF	TGTGCCAGCAGAGACAGGGTTACTGAAGCTTTCTTT
NA	13	TRBV7-2	NA	TRBJ2-3	CASSLATADTQYF	TGTGCCAGCAGCTTAGCGACAGCAGATACGCAGTATTTT
NA	14	TRBV27	TRBD1	TRBJ2-7	CASSPGQSFYEQYF	TGTGCCAGCAGTCCGGGACAGAGCTTTTACGAGCAGTACTTC
NA	16	TRBV30	NA	TRBJ2-2	CAWRVFFGGVTGELFF	TGTGCCTGGAGGGTATTTTTCGGAGGGGTAACCGGGGAGCTGTTTTTT
NA	13	TRBV24-1	NA	TRBJ2-4	CATSDWASNIQYF	TGTGCCACCAGTGACTGGGCCTCAAACATTCAGTACTTC
NA	14	TRBV27	NA	TRBJ2-1	CASSLSRGGNEQFF	TGTGCCAGCAGTTTAAGCAGGGGTGGGAATGAGCAGTTCTTC
NA	15	TRBV6-5	TRBD1	TRBJ1-5	CASSYSGTGLQPQHF	TGTGCCAGCAGTTACTCCGGGACAGGGCTTCAGCCCCAGCATTTT